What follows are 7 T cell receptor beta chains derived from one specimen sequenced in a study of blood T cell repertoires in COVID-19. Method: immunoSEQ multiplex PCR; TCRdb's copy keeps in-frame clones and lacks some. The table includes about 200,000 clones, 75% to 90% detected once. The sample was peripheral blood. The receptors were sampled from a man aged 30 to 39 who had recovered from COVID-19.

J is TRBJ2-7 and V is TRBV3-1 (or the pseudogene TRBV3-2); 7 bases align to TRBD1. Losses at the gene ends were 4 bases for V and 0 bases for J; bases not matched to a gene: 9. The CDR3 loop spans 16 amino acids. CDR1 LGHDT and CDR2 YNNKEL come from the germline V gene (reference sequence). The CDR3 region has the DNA TGTGCCAGCAGCCCTTTCGGGACAGCACTCTCCTACGAGCAGTACTTC. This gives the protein CASSPFGTALSYEQYF.

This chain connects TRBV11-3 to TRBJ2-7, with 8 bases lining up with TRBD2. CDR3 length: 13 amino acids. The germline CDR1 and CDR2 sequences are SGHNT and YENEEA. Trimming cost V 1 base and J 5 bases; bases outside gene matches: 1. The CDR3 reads CASSLAGGDEQYF. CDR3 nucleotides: TGTGCCAGCAGCTTAGCCGGGGGGGACGAGCAGTACTTC.

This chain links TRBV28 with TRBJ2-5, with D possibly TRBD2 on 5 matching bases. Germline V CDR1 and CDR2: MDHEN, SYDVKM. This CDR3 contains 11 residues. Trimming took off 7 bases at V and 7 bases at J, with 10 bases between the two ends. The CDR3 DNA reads TGTGCCAGCATAGGAGGTCTGACCCAGTACTTC. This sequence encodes CASIGGLTQYF.

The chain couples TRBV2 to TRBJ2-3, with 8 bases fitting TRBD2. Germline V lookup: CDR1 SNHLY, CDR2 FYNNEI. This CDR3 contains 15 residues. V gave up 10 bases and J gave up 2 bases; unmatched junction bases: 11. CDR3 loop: CATSLAGLLTDTQYF. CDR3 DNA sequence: TGTGCCACCTCCCTAGCGGGCCTCCTCACAGATACGCAGTATTTT.

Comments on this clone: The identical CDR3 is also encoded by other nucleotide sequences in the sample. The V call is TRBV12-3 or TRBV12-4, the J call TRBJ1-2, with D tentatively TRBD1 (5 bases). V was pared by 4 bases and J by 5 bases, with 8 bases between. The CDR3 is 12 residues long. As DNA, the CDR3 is TGTGCCAGCAGTTCATCAGGGTATGGCTACACCTTC. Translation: CASSSSGYGYTF.

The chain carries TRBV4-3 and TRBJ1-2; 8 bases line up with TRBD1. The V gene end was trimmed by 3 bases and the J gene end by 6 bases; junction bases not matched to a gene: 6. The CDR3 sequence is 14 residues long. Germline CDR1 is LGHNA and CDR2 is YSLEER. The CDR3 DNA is TGCGCCAGCAGCCACTACAGGGGGGAGGATGGCTACACCTTC. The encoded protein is CASSHYRGEDGYTF.

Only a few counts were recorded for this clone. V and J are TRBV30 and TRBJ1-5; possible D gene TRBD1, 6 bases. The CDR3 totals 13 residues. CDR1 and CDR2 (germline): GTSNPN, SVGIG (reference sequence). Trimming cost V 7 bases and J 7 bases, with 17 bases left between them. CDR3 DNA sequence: TGTGCCTTGGACGGGGGGCCGCGGCAGCCCCAGCATTTT. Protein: CALDGGPRQPQHF.